This TCR beta chain was sequenced during a study of early T cells in non-severe SARS-CoV-2 infection. MiXCR was run by TCRdb on the 5' RACE reads, yielding one entry per CDR3 protein. This sample has 20,000 to 25,000 distinct CDR3 sequences, with about 5.7% found just once. This clonotype has at least ten counts. The ends lost 5 bases at V and 11 bases at J; junction bases unmatched: 9. This CDR3 is built from 13 residues. The TCR originated in an adult who was a healthcare worker with PCR-confirmed SARS-CoV-2 infection or an uninfected control (not recorded which). This sequence joins TRBV12-3 or TRBV12-4 and TRBJ1-1; 9 nucleotides line up with TRBD1. The sequences come from whole blood, collected at baseline. The CDR3 DNA reads TGTGCCAGCAGTGGTTCCACAGGGGGCGCGGCTTTCTTT. This sequence encodes CASSGSTGGAAFF.